The 20 T cell receptor beta chains presented below share a single source sample, sequenced in a study of blood T cell repertoires in COVID-19. The protocol was immunoSEQ multiplex PCR, while the TCRdb copy is restricted to in-frame clones and leaves out a portion. Of 100,000 to 120,000 clones listed, about 80% are singletons. Sequencing input: peripheral blood. These receptors all stem from a woman of 80 years or more with acute or convalescent COVID-19.

The rearrangement links TRBV5-1 to TRBJ1-1; a possible D gene is TRBD1 (5 bases). V was cut by 2 bases and J by 0 bases, with 11 bases left in between. From germline, CDR1 is SGHRS and CDR2 YFSETQ. The CDR3 spans 15 residues. The CDR3 loop is CASSLDRFMNTEAFF. The CDR3 bases are TGCGCCAGCAGCTTAGACAGATTCATGAACACTGAAGCTTTCTTT.

This clone has a handful of counts. The chain couples TRBV9 to TRBJ1-5; D call uncertain. Germline V lookup: CDR1 SGDLS, CDR2 YYNGEE. CDR3 length equals 13 residues. V shed 0 bases and J shed 13 bases, with 14 bases lying between them. CDR3 nucleotide sequence: TGTGCCAGCAGCGTAGCCGAGGGTTCTCTTCAGCATTTT. This encodes CASSVAEGSLQHF.

The chain uses TRBV6-6 and TRBJ2-1, with 11 bases fitting TRBD2. CDR1 and CDR2 (germline): MNHNY, SVGAGI (reference sequence). The CDR3 length is 13 residues. With V trimmed by 8 bases and J by 7 bases, 4 bases remained unmatched. The CDR3 region has the DNA TGTGCCAGCGGAGTAGCGGGGGGGAATGAGCAGTTCTTC. It yields the protein CASGVAGGNEQFF.

V is TRBV6-2 or TRBV6-3 and J is TRBJ2-3; 8 bases line up with TRBD2. Unmatched junction bases numbered 7, after V lost 3 bases and J lost 2 bases. CDR3 length equals 16 residues. CDR1 and CDR2 from the germline V gene are MNHEY and SVGEGT. CDR3 nucleotides: TGTGCCAGCAGTTATTCGCGGGAGGTCCCCACAGATACGCAGTATTTT. It specifies CASSYSREVPTDTQYF.

V usage is TRBV4-1 and J usage is TRBJ2-3; 12 nucleotides match TRBD1. The germline V gene has CDR1 MGHRA and CDR2 YSYEKL. The V and J ends lost 4 bases and 3 bases, in that order; junction bases with no gene match: 8. The CDR3 totals 17 residues. The CDR3 protein is CASSPSGTGGATDTQYF. For the CDR3, the DNA is TGCGCCAGCAGCCCGTCCGGGACAGGGGGCGCAACAGATACGCAGTATTTT.

V gene TRBV5-5 combines with J gene TRBJ2-1; 8 nucleotides align to TRBD1. CDR1 SGHKS and CDR2 YYEKEE come from the germline V gene (reference sequence). The CDR3 runs to 15 residues. V shed 2 bases and J 7 bases; nucleotides not matched to a gene: 8. CDR3 nucleotides: TGTGCCAGCAGCTTCTGGGCAGGGGGCTGGAATGAGCAGTTCTTC. Protein: CASSFWAGGWNEQFF. The full variable domain, with the rest looked up from reference TRBV5-5 and TRBJ2-1, is DAGVTQSPTHLIKTRGQQVTLRCSPISGHKSVSWYQQVLGQGPQFIFQYYEKEERGRGNFPDRFSARQFPNYSSELNVNALLLGDSALYLCASSFWAGGWNEQFFGPGTRLTVL.

J is TRBJ2-5 and V is TRBV20-1; D is uncertain. Germline CDR1 and CDR2: DFQATT and SNEGSKA (reference sequence). This CDR3 has 11 residues. Trimming left V 0 bases short and J 7 bases short, with 6 bases between. The CDR3 loop reads CSARDPRTQYF. The CDR3 DNA is TGCAGTGCTAGAGATCCTAGGACCCAGTACTTC.

This clone appeared a few times. The rearrangement links TRBV21-1 to TRBJ2-2; the DNA was not used to check the table's D call, TRBD2. TRBV21-1 is a pseudogene. This CDR3 region has 15 residues. DNA of the CDR3: TGTGCCAGCAGAGGGAGACTAGTTGGGGCCGGGGAGCTGTTTTTT. Its translation: CASRGRLVGAGELFF.

V gene TRBV5-1 combines with J gene TRBJ2-3, with TRBD1 matching over 7 bases. This CDR3 contains 14 residues. Germline V lookup: CDR1 SGHRS, CDR2 YFSETQ. V dropped 8 bases and J dropped 2; count of bases not matched to a gene: 8. The CDR3 DNA sequence: TGCGCCAGTCGGACAGGCGCCCTCACAGATACGCAGTATTTT. Amino acid sequence: CASRTGALTDTQYF.

This clone was recorded a few times. The chain joins TRBV12-3 or TRBV12-4 to TRBJ1-5; no firm D call. The V gene lost 1 base and the J gene lost 7 bases, with 8 bases spanning the gap. This CDR3 has 13 residues. CDR3 protein: CASSLDLLQPQHF. The CDR3 DNA follows: TGTGCCAGCAGTTTAGATTTATTGCAGCCCCAGCATTTT.

The CDR3 region has the DNA TGTGCCAGCAACCGGGGATCCGGGGAGCTGTTTTTT. Encoded protein: CASNRGSGELFF. The chain couples TRBV14 to TRBJ2-2; D might be TRBD2 (5 bases). Germline V gives CDR1 SGHDN, CDR2 FVKESK. The length of the CDR3 is 12 residues. Trimming removed 7 bases at V and 6 bases at J, with 9 bases between.

The chain recombines TRBV11-2 with TRBJ1-5; D not resolved. The CDR3 totals 14 residues. The germline V gene encodes CDR1 SGHAT and CDR2 FQNNGV. V gave up 6 bases and J gave up 3 bases, with 12 bases separating them. CDR3 nucleotide sequence: TGTGCCAGCAGTCGGCCAGGATCCAATCAGCCCCAGCATTTT. This sequence encodes CASSRPGSNQPQHF.

This clone was observed a handful of times. The gene calls are TRBV4-3 and TRBJ2-2, with a possible D match to TRBD2 (6 bases). V was trimmed by 0 bases and J by 7 bases, leaving 15 bases between them. This CDR3 comprises 16 residues. CDR1 and CDR2 (germline): LGHNA, YSLEER. CDR3 amino acids: CASSQDLRRAGGELFF. In DNA, the CDR3 is TGCGCCAGCAGCCAAGATCTTAGGAGGGCGGGCGGGGAGCTGTTTTTT.

V is TRBV11-2 and J is TRBJ1-2; D not resolved. Trimming removed 4 bases from V and 3 bases from J, with 15 bases in between. Germline-derived CDR1 and CDR2 are SGHAT and FQNNGV. CDR3 length: 15 residues. This CDR3 is CASSSSRQGYYGYTF. The CDR3 nucleotides are TGTGCCAGCAGCTCTTCCCGACAAGGATACTATGGCTACACCTTC.

The chain links TRBV27 to TRBJ1-3; 8 nucleotides line up with TRBD1. The V gene's germline CDR1 is MNHEY and CDR2 SMNVEV (reference sequence). The CDR3 extends over 15 amino acids. V lost 9 bases and J lost 2; bases outside the gene matches: 9. The CDR3 is CASRRSGQAGNTIYF. In DNA form, the CDR3 reads TGTGCCAGTAGACGATCGGGACAGGCTGGAAACACCATATATTTT.

This clone was counted once. V usage is TRBV4-1 and J usage is TRBJ2-1; 8 bases are shared with TRBD2. Germline V gives CDR1 MGHRA, CDR2 YSYEKL. The CDR3 length is 17 residues. V was pared by 0 bases and J by 12 bases, with 16 bases of the junction left unmatched. CDR3 in amino acids: CASSQEGGLAGRGGQFF. In nucleotides, the CDR3 is TGCGCCAGCAGCCAAGAGGGCGGGCTAGCGGGCCGGGGCGGGCAGTTCTTC.

This sequence joins TRBV5-1 and TRBJ1-3; tentatively, D is TRBD1 (6 bases). Trimming pared 0 bases from V and 3 bases from J, leaving 13 bases between. In germline, CDR1 is SGHRS, CDR2 YFSETQ. The CDR3 length is 16 residues. CDR3 residues: CASSLEGGARGNTIYF. The CDR3 DNA reads TGCGCCAGCAGCTTGGAAGGGGGGGCGCGTGGAAACACCATATATTTT.

This sequence joins TRBV28 and TRBJ2-7, with 7 nucleotides matching TRBD2. This CDR3 contains 14 residues. Losses at the gene ends were 5 bases for V and 4 bases for J; bases not matched to a gene: 8. CDR1 is MDHEN and CDR2 is SYDVKM in the germline V gene. In nucleotides, the CDR3 is TGTGCCAGCAGTCAAGCGGGGATCGGGTACGAGCAGTACTTC. Translated, it gives CASSQAGIGYEQYF.

This clone occurred a few times. The chain couples TRBV7-9 to TRBJ2-1, with 9 bases identical to TRBD2. The CDR3 extends over 16 amino acids. V dropped 5 bases and J dropped 3; count of bases not matched to a gene: 8. The V gene's germline CDR1 is SEHNR and CDR2 FQNEAQ (reference sequence). The CDR3 region has the DNA TGTGCCAGCAGCCGTGATCGACTAGCGGTCTACAATGAGCAGTTCTTC. Translation: CASSRDRLAVYNEQFF.

The rearrangement links TRBV5-1 to TRBJ1-2, with D tentatively TRBD1 (5 bases). This CDR3 region has 13 residues. The germline V gene encodes CDR1 SGHRS and CDR2 YFSETQ. V lost 0 bases, J lost 4 bases, and 7 bases lay in between. The CDR3 DNA reads as TGCGCCAGCAGCTTGGGACAGTCCTATGGCTACACCTTC. Translated, it gives CASSLGQSYGYTF.